Listed below are T cell receptor beta chains from one sample, sequenced in a study of T cells after posttransplantation cyclophosphamide. Assay used: immunoSEQ multiplex PCR; TCRdb lists only in-frame clones, some missing. Of tens of thousands of clones in the sample, 86% are singletons; the top ten hold approximately 3.5%. Source material: PBMCs. The source is a man aged 45-65 years. CDR3s include the opening cysteine and the closing phenylalanine or tryptophan. The D gene is left open where the match is weak. Some rows mark clone size as missing; the rest say once, few, many or name a class of expanded clone.

D gene: TRBD1
clone size: once
J gene: TRBJ2-2
V gene: TRBV28
CDR3 DNA: TGTGCCAGCGGAGGGACAGGGAACACCGGGGAGCTGTTTTTT
CDR3 protein: CASGGTGNTGELFF

D gene: TRBD2
clone size: -
J gene: TRBJ2-1
V gene: TRBV7-3
CDR3 DNA: TGTGCCAGCAGCTTGGGGGGGGGTTACAATGAGCAGTTCTTC
CDR3 protein: CASSLGGGYNEQFF

D gene: TRBD2
clone size: -
J gene: TRBJ2-5
V gene: TRBV7-3
CDR3 DNA: TGTGCCAGCAGCTTGGGGACTAGCCTCCAAGAGACCCAGTACTTC
CDR3 protein: CASSLGTSLQETQYF

D gene: TRBD2
clone size: -
J gene: TRBJ2-5
V gene: TRBV4-2
CDR3 DNA: TGTGCCAGCAGCCAAGGGACTAGCGGACAAGAGACCCAGTACTTC
CDR3 protein: CASSQGTSGQETQYF

D gene: -
clone size: -
J gene: TRBJ2-3
V gene: TRBV18
CDR3 DNA: TGTGCCAGCTCACAGGGGTACACAGATACGCAGTATTTT
CDR3 protein: CASSQGYTDTQYF

D gene: -
clone size: -
J gene: TRBJ2-1
V gene: TRBV19
CDR3 DNA: TGTGCCAGTAGGTTGCGAGGAGGTGGGAATGAGCAGTTCTTC
CDR3 protein: CASRLRGGGNEQFF

D gene: -
clone size: -
J gene: TRBJ2-5
V gene: TRBV28
CDR3 DNA: TGTGCCAGCAGTTTTAGATTAGAAGAGACCCAGTACTTC
CDR3 protein: CASSFRLEETQYF

D gene: TRBD2
clone size: -
J gene: TRBJ2-7
V gene: TRBV11-3
CDR3 DNA: TGTGCCAGTAGCGGGGGGGCCTTGACCTCCTACGAGCAGTACTTC
CDR3 protein: CASSGGALTSYEQYF

D gene: -
clone size: once
J gene: TRBJ2-1
V gene: TRBV6-5
CDR3 DNA: TGTGCCAGCAGACGGACTCCTGGGCAGTTTTTCTTC
CDR3 protein: CASRRTPGQFFF

D gene: -
clone size: -
J gene: TRBJ2-3
V gene: TRBV7-9
CDR3 DNA: TGTGCCAGCAGCTTGAGACTAACTAGCACAGATACGCAGTATTTT
CDR3 protein: CASSLRLTSTDTQYF

D gene: TRBD2
clone size: -
J gene: TRBJ2-7
V gene: TRBV7-2
CDR3 DNA: TGTGCCAGCAGCCTGACCGGGACTAGCGTTTACGAGCAGTACTTC
CDR3 protein: CASSLTGTSVYEQYF

D gene: -
clone size: -
J gene: TRBJ1-5
V gene: TRBV5-8
CDR3 DNA: TGTGCCAGCAGCCAAAACCGAGATCAGCCCCAGCATTTT
CDR3 protein: CASSQNRDQPQHF

D gene: -
clone size: -
J gene: TRBJ1-2
V gene: TRBV6-4
CDR3 DNA: TGTGCCAGCAGTGAGGCTGCAGGGTACAGTGGCTACACCTTC
CDR3 protein: CASSEAAGYSGYTF

D gene: -
clone size: few
J gene: TRBJ1-1
V gene: TRBV19
CDR3 DNA: TGTGCCAGTAGTATCCGCGGACTTGAAGCTTTCTTT
CDR3 protein: CASSIRGLEAFF

D gene: TRBD2
clone size: -
J gene: TRBJ2-1
V gene: TRBV10-1
CDR3 DNA: TGCGCCAGCAGTTCTCCCGGACTAGCGGGAGGGCCTGTTGAGCAGTTCTTC
CDR3 protein: CASSSPGLAGGPVEQFF

D gene: -
clone size: -
J gene: TRBJ1-5
V gene: TRBV7-9
CDR3 DNA: TGTGCCAGCAGCTTAGATCAGGGTGATCAGCCCCAGCATTTT
CDR3 protein: CASSLDQGDQPQHF

D gene: TRBD1
clone size: -
J gene: TRBJ2-7
V gene: TRBV19
CDR3 DNA: TGTGCCAGTAGTGCCCAATCCGGGACAGGGTCCCACGAGCAGTACTTC
CDR3 protein: CASSAQSGTGSHEQYF

D gene: -
clone size: -
J gene: TRBJ2-3
V gene: TRBV7-8
CDR3 DNA: TGTGCCAGCCGAGGGGGGGAGATCACAGATACGCAGTATTTT
CDR3 protein: CASRGGEITDTQYF

D gene: -
clone size: -
J gene: TRBJ1-6
V gene: TRBV5-8
CDR3 DNA: TGTGCCAGCAGCTTTAGGGGGTCACCCCTCCACTTT
CDR3 protein: CASSFRGSPLHF

D gene: -
clone size: once
J gene: TRBJ2-5
V gene: TRBV15
CDR3 DNA: TGTGCCACCAGCAGAGTTACCAGACAAGAGACCCAGTACTTC
CDR3 protein: CATSRVTRQETQYF

D gene: -
clone size: -
J gene: TRBJ2-1
V gene: TRBV5-1
CDR3 DNA: TGCGCCAGCAGCTTGGGGACAGACGGGACTAAGCAGTTCTTC
CDR3 protein: CASSLGTDGTKQFF

D gene: TRBD1
clone size: few
J gene: TRBJ2-2
V gene: TRBV19
CDR3 DNA: TGTGCCAGTAGTTCTGCAGGGGGGAACACCGGGGAGCTGTTTTTT
CDR3 protein: CASSSAGGNTGELFF

D gene: TRBD1
clone size: -
J gene: TRBJ1-1
V gene: TRBV10-1
CDR3 DNA: TGCGCCAGCAGCCGCGTCAGACAGGGCGTGAACACTGAAGCTTTCTTT
CDR3 protein: CASSRVRQGVNTEAFF

D gene: -
clone size: -
J gene: TRBJ1-2
V gene: TRBV28
CDR3 DNA: TGTGCCAGCAGTTCTCTATGGGGCTACACCTTC
CDR3 protein: CASSSLWGYTF

D gene: -
clone size: -
J gene: TRBJ1-2
V gene: TRBV10-3
CDR3 DNA: TGTGCCATCAGTGGGTTAGGGGACTATGGCTACACCTTC
CDR3 protein: CAISGLGDYGYTF

D gene: -
clone size: -
J gene: TRBJ1-5
V gene: TRBV5-8
CDR3 DNA: TGTGCCAGCAACCGGGACAATCGCAATCAGCCCCAGCATTTT
CDR3 protein: CASNRDNRNQPQHF

D gene: -
clone size: -
J gene: TRBJ1-2
V gene: TRBV28
CDR3 DNA: TGTGCCAGCAGTAGTTTAGGGTCGACTACGGGCTACACCTTC
CDR3 protein: CASSSLGSTTGYTF

D gene: -
clone size: -
J gene: TRBJ1-5
V gene: TRBV15
CDR3 DNA: TGTGCCACCAGCAGAGAGTACGACAGTCACTCTAATCAGGCCCAGCATTTT
CDR3 protein: CATSREYDSHSNQAQHF

D gene: -
clone size: -
J gene: TRBJ1-2
V gene: TRBV29-1
CDR3 DNA: TGCAGCGTTACTCAGGGAGGCGGCTACACCTTC
CDR3 protein: CSVTQGGGYTF

D gene: -
clone size: -
J gene: TRBJ2-3
V gene: TRBV5-1
CDR3 DNA: TGCGCCAGCAGCTCAGGGGACCCCACGAATACGCAGTATTTT
CDR3 protein: CASSSGDPTNTQYF

D gene: -
clone size: -
J gene: TRBJ1-1
V gene: TRBV5-1
CDR3 DNA: TGCGCCAGCAGCTTGGGCTCTAGGCGCACTGAAGCTTTCTTT
CDR3 protein: CASSLGSRRTEAFF

D gene: -
clone size: -
J gene: TRBJ2-3
V gene: TRBV7-9
CDR3 DNA: TGTGCCAGCAGCTTACCGGGGGACTCGGCCCCCACGCAGTATTTT
CDR3 protein: CASSLPGDSAPTQYF

D gene: TRBD2
clone size: -
J gene: TRBJ2-3
V gene: TRBV15
CDR3 DNA: TGTGCCACCAGCAGTTTCTCCGGGACTAGCGAGAAGGATACGCAGTATTTT
CDR3 protein: CATSSFSGTSEKDTQYF

D gene: TRBD1
clone size: -
J gene: TRBJ2-7
V gene: TRBV15
CDR3 DNA: TGTGCCACCAGCCAGGGGGTCGGCTTGGAGCAGTACTTC
CDR3 protein: CATSQGVGLEQYF

D gene: -
clone size: once
J gene: TRBJ1-1
V gene: TRBV6-5
CDR3 DNA: TGTGCCAGCAGAAGCTCTAGGATGACTGAAGCTTTCTTT
CDR3 protein: CASRSSRMTEAFF

D gene: -
clone size: -
J gene: TRBJ1-1
V gene: TRBV12-5
CDR3 DNA: TGTGCTAGTGGCTTGGTTGCCTACGACCGGGGAACTGAAGCTTTCTTT
CDR3 protein: CASGLVAYDRGTEAFF

D gene: -
clone size: -
J gene: TRBJ1-1
V gene: TRBV11-1
CDR3 DNA: TGTGCCAGCAGCTTAACAGAGAGCACTGAAGCTTTCTTT
CDR3 protein: CASSLTESTEAFF

D gene: -
clone size: -
J gene: TRBJ2-2
V gene: TRBV7-9
CDR3 DNA: TGTGCCAGCAGCTTAGTCGGGGGGGAGCTGTTTTTT
CDR3 protein: CASSLVGGELFF

D gene: -
clone size: -
J gene: TRBJ2-7
V gene: TRBV11-3
CDR3 DNA: TGTGCCAGCAGCTTGGATACAGGCTACGAGCAGTACTTC
CDR3 protein: CASSLDTGYEQYF

D gene: -
clone size: -
J gene: TRBJ1-2
V gene: TRBV4-2
CDR3 DNA: TGTGCCAGCAGCCAAGATCGGGTACAGGGAGTGTACACCTTC
CDR3 protein: CASSQDRVQGVYTF

D gene: -
clone size: -
J gene: TRBJ1-3
V gene: TRBV14
CDR3 DNA: TGTGCCAGCAGCCAAGGGCTCTCTGGAAACACCATATATTTT
CDR3 protein: CASSQGLSGNTIYF

D gene: TRBD2
clone size: -
J gene: TRBJ2-1
V gene: TRBV4-1
CDR3 DNA: TGCGCCAGCAGCCGAGGACTAGCAACCAATGAGCAGTTCTTC
CDR3 protein: CASSRGLATNEQFF

D gene: -
clone size: once
J gene: TRBJ1-6
V gene: TRBV6-5
CDR3 DNA: TGTGCCAGCAGTTACGGGGCAGGGCTAGGACCCCTCCACTTT
CDR3 protein: CASSYGAGLGPLHF

D gene: -
clone size: -
J gene: TRBJ1-2
V gene: TRBV5-4
CDR3 DNA: TGTGCCAGCAGCTTTAACGAGATTGATGGCTACACCTTC
CDR3 protein: CASSFNEIDGYTF

D gene: TRBD1
clone size: -
J gene: TRBJ2-7
V gene: TRBV5-4
CDR3 DNA: TGTGCCAGCAGCATGGACAGGGGGCGGAAGTACTTC
CDR3 protein: CASSMDRGRKYF

D gene: TRBD2
clone size: -
J gene: TRBJ2-3
V gene: TRBV7-2
CDR3 DNA: TGTGCCAGCAGTTATGGGGGAGGTAGCGGGGCCGTTAGCACAGATACGCAGTATTTT
CDR3 protein: CASSYGGGSGAVSTDTQYF

D gene: -
clone size: -
J gene: TRBJ2-7
V gene: TRBV11-3
CDR3 DNA: TGTGCCAGCAGCTTATTAGGCGAGGGCGAGCAGTACTTC
CDR3 protein: CASSLLGEGEQYF

D gene: -
clone size: -
J gene: TRBJ1-5
V gene: TRBV12-5
CDR3 DNA: TGTGCTAGTGGTCCGCAGGGTAATAGCAATCAGCCCCAGCATTTT
CDR3 protein: CASGPQGNSNQPQHF

D gene: -
clone size: -
J gene: TRBJ2-7
V gene: TRBV7-2
CDR3 DNA: TGTGCCAGCAGCTTGTACAGGGTGGGCGGTGAGCAGTACTTC
CDR3 protein: CASSLYRVGGEQYF

D gene: -
clone size: -
J gene: TRBJ1-2
V gene: TRBV6-1
CDR3 DNA: TGTGCCAGCAGTGAAGGGTCGGGGGTCTATGGCTACACCTTC
CDR3 protein: CASSEGSGVYGYTF

D gene: -
clone size: -
J gene: TRBJ2-6
V gene: TRBV5-4
CDR3 DNA: TGTGCCAGCAGCTTCGGTACCGGGGCCAACGTCCTGACTTTC
CDR3 protein: CASSFGTGANVLTF

D gene: -
clone size: -
J gene: TRBJ2-1
V gene: TRBV5-1
CDR3 DNA: TGCGCCAGCAGCCTCCGATCCCGTACAGAGAACTCCTACAATGAGCAGTTCTTC
CDR3 protein: CASSLRSRTENSYNEQFF